The next 27 T cell receptor beta chains were all read from a single sample in a study of beta chain features in type 1 diabetes. Expressed TCRB transcripts were sequenced because the isolated RNA had all been reverse transcribed beforehand. The table came from immunoSEQ multiplex PCR; TCRdb's copy has only in-frame clones and leaves some out. The sample lists 250,000 to 350,000 clones; 11% were seen once. Specimen: naive CD4+ T cells from blood. These TCRs come from a woman aged 30 to 39 in good health.

This clone has only a few counts. This same CDR3 is encoded by further DNA sequences in the sample. The chain couples TRBV30 to TRBJ1-2; D not certain. V was pared by 0 bases and J by 4 bases, with 6 bases between. CDR1 is GTSNPN, CDR2 SVGIG, per germline (reference sequence). The CDR3 extends over 12 amino acids. CDR3 region: CAWSVTGYGYTF. As DNA, the CDR3 is TGTGCCTGGAGTGTAACCGGCTATGGCTACACCTTC.

The rearrangement links TRBV7-2 to TRBJ2-6, with unresolved D. Germline V gives CDR1 SGHTA, CDR2 FQGNSA. CDR3 length: 15 residues. The ends were cut back, 5 bases at V and 2 bases at J, with 10 bases in the middle. CDR3 nucleotide sequence: TGTGCCAGCAGCCGTGACTCAGCTGGGGCCAACGTCCTGACTTTC. Translation: CASSRDSAGANVLTF. The full variable domain, its missing parts supplied by reference TRBV7-2 and TRBJ2-6, is GAGVSQSPSNKVTEKGKDVELRCDPISGHTALYWYRQSLGQGLEFLIYFQGNSAPDKSGLPSDRFSAERTGGSVSTLTIQRTQQEDSAVYLCASSRDSAGANVLTFGAGSRLTVL.

This clone has at least ten counts. The gene calls are TRBV29-1 and TRBJ2-3; 7 bases align to TRBD1. From germline, CDR1 is SQVTM and CDR2 ANQGSEA. The CDR3 has 13 amino acids. The V gene end was trimmed by 3 bases and the J gene end by 6 bases; junction bases not matched to a gene: 6. The CDR3 spells CSVEAGGLDTQYF. In DNA form, the CDR3 reads TGCAGCGTTGAGGCAGGGGGTTTGGATACGCAGTATTTT.

This clone was counted a few times. The chain couples TRBV29-1 to TRBJ2-2; possible D gene TRBD2, 5 bases. The CDR3 runs 16 residues. The V and J ends lost 5 bases and 4 bases respectively, with 20 bases between them. Looked up from germline, CDR1 is SQVTM and CDR2 is ANQGSEA. CDR3 bases: TGCAGCGTTACCGGGGTAGATGAATGGGTCACCGGGGAGCTGTTTTTT. Its translation is CSVTGVDEWVTGELFF.

CDR3: CASSRGLAKHEQYF. In nucleotides, the CDR3 is TGTGCCAGCAGCCGCGGACTAGCGAAACACGAGCAGTACTTC. This chain links TRBV7-3 with TRBJ2-7, with 9 bases matching TRBD2. Trimming cost V 5 bases and J 5 bases; bases outside gene matches: 7. The CDR3 spans 14 residues. Germline CDR1 SGHTA, CDR2 FQGTGA.

This sequence joins TRBV5-4 and TRBJ2-1, with a tentative D call TRBD1 (6 bases). The V and J ends lost 1 base and 2 bases respectively, with 13 bases between them. The germline V gene has CDR1 SGHNT and CDR2 YYREEE (reference sequence). The CDR3 length is 16 residues. For the CDR3, the DNA is TGTGCCAGCAGCTTGCACGCAGGGGTTACCTACAATGAGCAGTTCTTC. Amino acids: CASSLHAGVTYNEQFF.

This clone came up a few times. This chain links TRBV6-6 with TRBJ2-5; 9 bases are shared with TRBD1. The germline CDR1 and CDR2 sequences are MNHNY and SVGAGI (reference sequence). Trimming removed 2 bases from V and 4 bases from J; junction bases left unmatched: 5. The length of the CDR3 is 15 residues. CDR3 nucleotide sequence: TGTGCCAGCAGTTACCAAGGACAGGGGAGAGAGACCCAGTACTTC. It yields the protein CASSYQGQGRETQYF.

The chain carries TRBV5-8 and TRBJ2-1; 11 nucleotides agree with TRBD2. This CDR3 is built from 18 residues. The V gene end was trimmed by 0 bases and the J gene end by 0 bases; junction bases not matched to a gene: 5. From germline, CDR1 is SGHTS and CDR2 YDEGEE. CDR3 amino acids: CASSLAGTSGSSYNEQFF. The CDR3 bases are TGTGCCAGCAGCTTGGCCGGGACTAGCGGCAGCTCCTACAATGAGCAGTTCTTC. The full variable domain, with the rest looked up from reference TRBV5-8 and TRBJ2-1, is EAGVTQSPTHLIKTRGQQATLRCSPISGHTSVYWYQQALGLGLQFLLWYDEGEERNRGNFPPRFSGRQFPNYSSELNVNALELEDSALYLCASSLAGTSGSSYNEQFFGPGTRLTVL.

This clone has a handful of counts. The chain couples TRBV4-3 to TRBJ1-1, with 10 positions matching TRBD1. The ends lost 2 bases at V and 5 bases at J; junction bases unmatched: 8. Germline V CDR1 and CDR2: LGHNA, YSLEER. The CDR3 covers 16 residues. This CDR3 reads CASSQTGTGVRTEAFF. The CDR3 DNA sequence: TGCGCCAGCAGCCAAACAGGGACAGGGGTGAGGACTGAAGCTTTCTTT.

This clone was counted only a few times. Other DNA sequences in the same sample also yield this CDR3. The CDR3 DNA sequence: TGTGCCAGCAGCCTACAGGGAAGCGAGCAGTACTTC. Amino acids: CASSLQGSEQYF. The chain joins TRBV28 to TRBJ2-7; D is perhaps TRBD1 (6 bases). CDR3 size: 12 residues. V gave up 6 bases and J gave up 6 bases, with 12 bases separating them. Per the germline V gene, CDR1 is MDHEN and CDR2 is SYDVKM.

This clone was detected a few times. V gene TRBV5-5 combines with J gene TRBJ2-7; unclear D gene. Germline V gene sequence: CDR1 SGHKS, CDR2 YYEKEE (reference sequence). V dropped 4 bases and J dropped 1 base, with 15 bases sitting between them. CDR3 length: 15 residues. In DNA, the CDR3 is TGTGCCAGCAGCCTGGGCCCGGTTGAGTCCTACGAGCAGTACTTC. Protein sequence: CASSLGPVESYEQYF.

This clone came up a few times. The gene calls are TRBV18 and TRBJ1-2; 7 nucleotides agree with TRBD1. The CDR3 extends over 16 amino acids. The germline CDR1 and CDR2 sequences are KGHSH and LQKENI. After removal of 1 base from V and 4 bases from J, the junction contained 9 bases not matched to a gene. The CDR3 coding sequence is TGTGCCAGCTCACCACAAACAGGGGAGGCTATCTATGGCTACACCTTC. It specifies CASSPQTGEAIYGYTF. Filled out from reference TRBV18 and TRBJ1-2, the complete variable domain reads NAGVMQNPRHLVRRRGQEARLRCSPMKGHSHVYWYRQLPEEGLKFMVYLQKENIIDESGMPKERFSAEFPKEGPSILRIQQVVRGDSAAYFCASSPQTGEAIYGYTFGSGTRLTVV.

This clone showed up just a few times. The genes are TRBV28 and TRBJ2-3; tentative D call: TRBD2 (5 bases). The V and J ends lost 5 bases and 0 bases respectively, with 15 bases between them. CDR1 is MDHEN and CDR2 is SYDVKM in the germline V gene. The CDR3 spans 16 residues. The CDR3 region is CASSTPGLTSTDTQYF. The CDR3 DNA reads TGTGCCAGCAGTACCCCGGGGTTAACTAGCACAGATACGCAGTATTTT.

To note about this clone: Additional DNA sequences in this sample encode the identical CDR3. V usage is TRBV15 and J usage is TRBJ2-7; a weak D match, TRBD2 (6 bases). This CDR3 is 13 amino acids long. CDR1 is LNHNV, CDR2 YYDKDF, per germline (reference sequence). The V end was cut by 0 bases, the J end by 4 bases, with 7 bases between. CDR3 residues: CATSREGGYEQYF. The CDR3 DNA sequence: TGTGCCACCAGCAGAGAGGGGGGTTACGAGCAGTACTTC.

The sample holds a few counts of this clone. V usage is TRBV15 and J usage is TRBJ2-1; no definite D call. The CDR3 covers 12 residues. Per the germline V gene, CDR1 is LNHNV and CDR2 is YYDKDF (reference sequence). V dropped 1 base and J dropped 7 bases, with 5 bases sitting between them. CDR3 DNA: TGTGCCACCAGCAGAGGCAGTAATGAGCAGTTCTTC. Its translation: CATSRGSNEQFF. The whole variable domain, filled in from reference TRBV15 and TRBJ2-1, reads DAMVIQNPRYQVTQFGKPVTLSCSQTLNHNVMYWYQQKSSQAPKLLFHYYDKDFNNEADTPDNFQSRRPNTSFCFLDIRSPGLGDTAMYLCATSRGSNEQFFGPGTRLTVL.

V usage is TRBV9 and J usage is TRBJ2-6, with D unresolved. The germline V gene has CDR1 SGDLS and CDR2 YYNGEE. This CDR3 is built from 16 residues. Between the trimmed V and J ends, which lost 3 bases and 0 bases, there was a span of 10 bases. CDR3 nucleotides: TGTGCCAGCAGCGAAGCCCCCCCCTCTGGGGCCAACGTCCTGACTTTC. Translated, it gives CASSEAPPSGANVLTF.

This chain joins TRBV9 and TRBJ2-1; TRBD1 might be the D (6 bases). This CDR3 is 14 amino acids long. Germline CDR1 reads SGDLS; CDR2 reads YYNGEE. V was shortened by 3 bases and J by 4 bases, with 11 bases between the two germline ends. The CDR3 sequence: CASSANTGYNEQFF. The DNA of the CDR3 is TGTGCCAGCAGCGCTAATACAGGGTACAATGAGCAGTTCTTC.

With regard to this clone: This sample includes further DNA sequences coding for the same CDR3. CDR3 amino acids: CAWSGGAYEQYF. In nucleotides, the CDR3 is TGTGCCTGGAGCGGCGGAGCCTACGAGCAGTACTTC. The J gene is TRBJ2-7, the V gene TRBV30; D is unclear. The CDR3 is made up of 12 amino acids. Trimming removed 3 bases from V and 2 bases from J, with 8 bases in between. Germline values: CDR1 GTSNPN, CDR2 SVGIG (reference sequence).

V is TRBV28 and J is TRBJ2-5, with 9 nucleotides matching TRBD2. Trimming at V came to 6 bases and at J to 4 bases, leaving 3 bases not matched to a gene. The CDR3 totals 13 residues. Germline V gives CDR1 MDHEN, CDR2 SYDVKM. The CDR3 coding sequence is TGTGCCAGCAGCAGTAGCGGGGGAGAGACCCAGTACTTC. Protein sequence: CASSSSGGETQYF.

The chain joins TRBV7-2 to TRBJ2-1; 7 bases align to TRBD2. CDR3 length equals 16 residues. V was pared by 5 bases and J by 4 bases, with 11 bases of the junction left unmatched. CDR1 is SGHTA, CDR2 FQGNSA, per germline. The CDR3, as DNA: TGTGCCAGCAGCCCCCGGGGAAGCGGGGAGTACAATGAGCAGTTCTTC. Its translation: CASSPRGSGEYNEQFF.

This clone has just a few counts. The chain couples TRBV20-1 to TRBJ2-7; D ambiguous. Germline V gives CDR1 DFQATT, CDR2 SNEGSKA (reference sequence). This CDR3 spans 11 amino acids. Trimming cost V 2 bases and J 6 bases, with 8 bases left between them. The DNA of the CDR3 is TGCAGTGCTAGATCCCGCGGCGAGCAGTACTTC. It translates to CSARSRGEQYF.

The V gene is TRBV13, the J gene TRBJ2-7; 7 bases are shared with TRBD1. Per the germline V gene, CDR1 is PRHDT and CDR2 is FYEKMQ (reference sequence). This CDR3 has 12 residues. Trimming cost V 5 bases and J 6 bases; bases outside gene matches: 4. CDR3 DNA: TGTGCCAGCAGCCAGCACAGGGGCGAGCAGTACTTC. Its protein is CASSQHRGEQYF.

This chain joins TRBV7-2 and TRBJ2-1, with TRBD2 matching 12 bases. The V and J ends lost 4 bases and 7 bases, in that order; junction bases with no gene match: 5. This CDR3 region has 15 residues. Germline-derived CDR1 and CDR2 are SGHTA and FQGNSA. As DNA, the CDR3 is TGTGCCAGCAGCTCGACCCTAGCGGGAGGGAATGAGCAGTTCTTC. Protein: CASSSTLAGGNEQFF. The complete variable domain, with remaining parts taken from reference TRBV7-2 and TRBJ2-1, reads GAGVSQSPSNKVTEKGKDVELRCDPISGHTALYWYRQSLGQGLEFLIYFQGNSAPDKSGLPSDRFSAERTGGSVSTLTIQRTQQEDSAVYLCASSSTLAGGNEQFFGPGTRLTVL.

The rearrangement uses TRBV14 and TRBJ1-2, with D tentatively TRBD1 (5 bases). Trimming removed 4 bases from V and 8 bases from J, with 8 bases in between. CDR1 SGHDN and CDR2 FVKESK come from the germline V gene. CDR3 length: 11 amino acids. CDR3 bases: TGTGCCAGCAGCCCAGGGTCCGGCTACACCTTC. As protein: CASSPGSGYTF. Full variable domain (rest looked up from reference TRBV14 and TRBJ1-2): EAGVTQFPSHSVIEKGQTVTLRCDPISGHDNLYWYRRVMGKEIKFLLHFVKESKQDESGMPNNRFLAERTGGTYSTLKVQPAELEDSGVYFCASSPGSGYTFGSGTRLTVV.

The chain links TRBV30 to TRBJ2-5; perhaps TRBD1 as D (5 bases). CDR3 size: 13 residues. The germline V gene has CDR1 GTSNPN and CDR2 SVGIG (reference sequence). The V end was cut by 5 bases, the J end by 5 bases, with 15 bases between. Here the CDR3 DNA reads TGTGCCTGGGGGCTTGGGGCGGCGGAGACCCAGTACTTC. Protein: CAWGLGAAETQYF.

The rearrangement uses TRBV9 and TRBJ2-1; 8 nucleotides agree with TRBD2. The germline CDR1 and CDR2 sequences are SGDLS and YYNGEE. The CDR3 length is 15 residues. J lost 0 bases, V lost 4 bases, and 3 bases had no gene match. The CDR3 DNA is TGTGCCAGCAGCCCTAGCGGGTTCTCCTACAATGAGCAGTTCTTC. This codes for CASSPSGFSYNEQFF.

This clone was seen only a few times. DNA for the CDR3: TGTGCCATCGGTACTAGCGGTTACAATGAGCAGTTCTTC. Amino acid sequence: CAIGTSGYNEQFF. V is TRBV10-3 and J is TRBJ2-1, with TRBD2 matching over 8 bases. CDR1 and CDR2 (germline): ENHRY, SYGVKD. J lost 4 bases, V lost 8 bases, and 4 bases had no gene match. The CDR3 totals 13 residues.